The clone carrying this T cell receptor (beta chain) was observed many times. This sample is part of a study of T cells after yellow fever vaccination. The wider study: Four memory subsets, EM, EMRA, CM and Tscm, were sorted by CD3, CD45RA, CCR7, CD95.

Findings and limits, study-wide: Weaker, the secondary response peaked sooner, at day 5 versus 15.

Using its own MiXCR run on the 5' RACE reads, TCRdb lists one record per CDR3 protein. The table includes approximately 31,000 distinct CDR3 sequences, approximately 10% detected once. The CDR3 has 15 amino acids. The V end lost 3 bases, the J end lost 2 bases, and 11 bases lay between the germline ends. Germline V gene data show CDR1 as KGHSH and CDR2 as LQKENI. Sequencing used PBMCs, either bulk or a sorted T-cell subset (CD4+, CD8+, memory, or dextramer-sorted; not recorded which), obtained around 14 days after the first yellow fever vaccination. The V and J genes are TRBV18 and TRBJ2-1; tentatively, D is TRBD2 (5 bases). The sequence came from a man younger than 35 who received the YFV17D yellow fever vaccine. CDR3 sequence reads: CASSPSGGTYNEQFF. The CDR3 coding sequence is TGTGCCAGCTCACCCAGCGGAGGAACCTACAATGAGCAGTTCTTC.